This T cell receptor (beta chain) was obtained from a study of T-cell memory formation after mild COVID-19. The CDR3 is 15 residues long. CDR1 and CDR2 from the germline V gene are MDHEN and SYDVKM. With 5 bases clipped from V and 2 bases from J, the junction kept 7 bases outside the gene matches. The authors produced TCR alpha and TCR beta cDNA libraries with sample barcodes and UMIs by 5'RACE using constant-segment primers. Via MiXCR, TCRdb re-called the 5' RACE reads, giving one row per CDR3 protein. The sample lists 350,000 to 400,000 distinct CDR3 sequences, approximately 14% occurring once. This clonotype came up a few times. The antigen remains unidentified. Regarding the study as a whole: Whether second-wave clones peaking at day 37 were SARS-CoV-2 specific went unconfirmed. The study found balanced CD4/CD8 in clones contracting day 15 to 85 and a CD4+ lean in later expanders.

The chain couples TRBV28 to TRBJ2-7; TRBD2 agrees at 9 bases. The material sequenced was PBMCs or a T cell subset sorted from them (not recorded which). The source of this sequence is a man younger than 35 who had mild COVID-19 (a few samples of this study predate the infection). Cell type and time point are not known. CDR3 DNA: TGTGCCAGCAGTGGGCTAGCGGGGACTACCTACGAGCAGTACTTC. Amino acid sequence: CASSGLAGTTYEQYF. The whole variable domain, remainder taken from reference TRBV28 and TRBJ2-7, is DVKVTQSSRYLVKRTGEKVFLECVQDMDHENMFWYRQDPGLGLRLIYFSYDVKMKEKGDIPEGYSVSREKKERFSLILESASTNQTSMYLCASSGLAGTTYEQYFGPGTRLTVT.